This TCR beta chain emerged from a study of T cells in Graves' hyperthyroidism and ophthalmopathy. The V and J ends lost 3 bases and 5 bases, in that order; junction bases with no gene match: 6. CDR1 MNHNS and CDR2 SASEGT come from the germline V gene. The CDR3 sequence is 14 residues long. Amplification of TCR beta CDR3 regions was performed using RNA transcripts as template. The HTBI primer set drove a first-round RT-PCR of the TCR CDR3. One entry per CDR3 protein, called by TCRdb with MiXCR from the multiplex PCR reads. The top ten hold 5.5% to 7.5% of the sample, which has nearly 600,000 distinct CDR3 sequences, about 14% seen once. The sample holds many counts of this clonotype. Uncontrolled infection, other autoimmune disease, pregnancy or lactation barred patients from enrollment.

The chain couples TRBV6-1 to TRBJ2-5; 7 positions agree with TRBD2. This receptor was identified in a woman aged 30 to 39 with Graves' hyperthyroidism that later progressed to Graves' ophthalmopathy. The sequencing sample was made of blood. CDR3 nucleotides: TGTGCCAGCAGTGAGCGGGAGTCTAGGGAGACCCAGTACTTC. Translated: CASSERESRETQYF.